This section outlines one T cell receptor beta chain sequence together with its context. This clone is a singleton in its sample. This clone's antigen is unknown. No per-base quality is available; no much larger clone lies one base away. The source of the sample is a study of blood T cell repertoires in COVID-19 (dated by TCRdb to 2020 to 2021). Regarding the study in general: The collaborator samples originated in the United States, Italy and Spain and spanned the acute and convalescent phases of COVID-19. Deeply sampled blood TCRbeta repertoires from subjects exposed to, actively infected with, or recovered from COVID-19 were included in the dataset. The prospective study material was composed of cDNA or gDNA derived from T cells, B-cell-depleted T cells, or PBMCs. The repertoires were released in a freely available public database meant as a resource for research on the immune response to SARS-CoV-2. Sample metadata almost always included a de-identified subject ID, COVID-19 status, age in years and sex. Where available, HLA class I and class II types were obtained from metadata supplied by the sample provider rather than from assay-based typing. Samples came from the ongoing ImmuneRACE study (first 160 participants) plus 1,254 subjects from 6 global collaborators. Study-wide conclusions, independent of this receptor: The amount of clinical and demographic metadata varied by source and participant and was provided uncurated.

Whole blood was collected in K2EDTA tubes by collaborating institutions according to the institutions' own protocols. For TCRbeta analysis, collaborators shipped samples in one of three forms: frozen whole blood, isolated PBMCs, or DNA extracted from either of those sample types. TCRbeta CDR3 regions were amplified from genomic DNA using the immunoSEQ Assay, a bias-controlled multiplex PCR. As for the original processing: Nucleated cell counts per sample were estimated from amplification of reference gene primers within the assay. To quantify the absolute abundance of each unique TCRbeta CDR3 rearrangement, sequence reads were collapsed and filtered. Productive Simpson clonality was computed per sample as the square root of Simpson's diversity index over productive rearrangements. TCRdb provides this immuneACCESS table in a form limited to in-frame rearrangements. Some clones are lacking; in checked studies, under half of them reflect an unresolved V gene, and why the rest are absent is not known. The V and J calls and clone size were taken over from that table, and D and trimming were inferred from the DNA. The sample table lists hundreds of thousands of clones, roughly 90% of them with a count of one. More than 3% of the sample comes from the top ten.

From cysteine to phenylalanine, the CDR3 is 15 amino acids long. Only the CDR3 DNA stays, 45 bases, in frame from base 1. The germline V gene specifies SGDLS as CDR1 and YYNGEE as CDR2. The germline ends are 21 bases apart after V is trimmed by 2 bases and J by 9 bases. The chain uses TRBV9 and TRBJ2-7, with TRBD2 perhaps the D gene, on 6 matching bases. The sequenced sample was peripheral blood. The receptor was isolated from a woman in her forties or fifties with active or convalescent COVID-19. The bases read TGTGCCAGCAGCGTGACCGGGACTGGATCAAGTGGGCAGTACTTC. This yields the protein CASSVTGTGSSGQYF.